This TCR beta chain was found in a study of T-cell reconstitution after alpha-beta-depleted transplantation in children. The CDR3 is 15 residues long. The ends lost 0 bases at V and 4 bases at J; junction bases unmatched: 3. Germline V gene sequence: CDR1 SGHDT, CDR2 YYEEEE. Unique molecular identifiers were used to barcode this TCRbeta library. TCRdb called the PCR reads again in MiXCR, with one record for every CDR3 protein. Among 780,000 or so distinct CDR3 sequences listed, roughly 15% were seen once. Material: PBMCs, mostly from graft donor cells, obtained 360 days after TCRalphabeta/CD19-depleted stem cell transplant. The chain links TRBV5-6 to TRBJ2-3, with TRBD1 matching 9 bases. This clonotype was obtained from a male patient aged 10-17 years who had a stem cell transplant for acute lymphoblastic leukemia, so the T cells may come from the graft donor. The CDR3 nucleotides read TGTGCCAGCAGCTTGGTAAGGACAGGGGCAGATACGCAGTATTTT. Protein sequence: CASSLVRTGADTQYF.